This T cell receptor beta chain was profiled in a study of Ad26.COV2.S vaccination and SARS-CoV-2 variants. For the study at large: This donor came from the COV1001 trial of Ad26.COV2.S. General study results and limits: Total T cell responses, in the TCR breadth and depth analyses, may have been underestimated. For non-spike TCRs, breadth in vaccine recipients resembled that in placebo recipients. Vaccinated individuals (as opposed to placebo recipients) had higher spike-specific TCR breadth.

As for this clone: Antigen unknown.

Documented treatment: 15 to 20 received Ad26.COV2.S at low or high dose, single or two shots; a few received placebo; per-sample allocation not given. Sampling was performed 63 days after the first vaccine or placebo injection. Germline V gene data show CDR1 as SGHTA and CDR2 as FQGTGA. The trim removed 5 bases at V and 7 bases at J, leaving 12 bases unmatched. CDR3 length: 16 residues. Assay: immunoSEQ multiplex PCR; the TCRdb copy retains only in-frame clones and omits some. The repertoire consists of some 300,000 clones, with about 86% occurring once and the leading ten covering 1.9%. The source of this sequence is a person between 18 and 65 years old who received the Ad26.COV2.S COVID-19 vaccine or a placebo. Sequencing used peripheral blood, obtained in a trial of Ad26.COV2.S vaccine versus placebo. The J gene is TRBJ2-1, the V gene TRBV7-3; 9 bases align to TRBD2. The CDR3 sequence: CASSHSGASGDNEQFF. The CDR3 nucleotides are TGTGCCAGCAGCCATTCGGGGGCTAGCGGGGATAATGAGCAGTTCTTC.